One sample yielded the 10 T cell receptor beta chains listed below, sequenced in a study of T cell changes during pregnancy in multiple sclerosis. Using immunoSEQ multiplex PCR, the repertoire was profiled, and TCRdb retains in-frame clones only, with some absent. Of about 30,000 clones listed, approximately 90% were seen once; the top ten hold 6.2%. The sample in question was CD8+ T cells from peripheral blood mononuclear cells, obtained before pregnancy. The receptors were gathered from a female donor with multiple sclerosis, enrolled in a pregnancy study.

The chain links TRBV11-1 to TRBJ2-1, with TRBD1 matching over 9 bases. The CDR3 contains 14 residues. CDR1 SGHAT and CDR2 FQDESV come from the germline V gene (reference sequence). V gave up 1 base and J gave up 5 bases; unmatched junction bases: 0. The DNA for the CDR3 is TGTGCCAGCAGCTTAGGGACAGGGGACAATGAGCAGTTCTTC. Translating gives CASSLGTGDNEQFF.

The rearrangement links TRBV25-1 to TRBJ2-1; 10 nucleotides align to TRBD2. The CDR3 is 14 amino acids. Germline assignment: CDR1 MGHDK and CDR2 SYGVNS. The V and J ends lost 3 bases and 8 bases, in that order; junction bases with no gene match: 4. CDR3 bases: TGTGCCAGCAGTGATCTAGCGGGAGAGGATGAGCAGTTCTTC. Encoded protein: CASSDLAGEDEQFF.

J is TRBJ2-7 and V is TRBV28; tentative D call: TRBD2 (5 bases). Trimming stripped 8 bases from V and 3 bases from J, with 5 bases between. The CDR3 is 10 amino acids. Germline-derived CDR1 and CDR2 are MDHEN and SYDVKM. Written as DNA, the CDR3 is TGTGCCAGCGAGGGCTACGAGCAGTACTTC. It translates to CASEGYEQYF.

J is TRBJ2-2 and V is TRBV7-2, with D perhaps TRBD1 (6 bases). The germline V gene has CDR1 SGHTA and CDR2 FQGNSA. This CDR3 region has 14 residues. Trimming removed 5 bases at V and 3 bases at J, with 10 bases between. The CDR3 here is CASSTYRDTGELFF. The CDR3 DNA follows: TGTGCCAGCAGCACATACAGGGACACCGGGGAGCTGTTTTTT.

The CDR3 nucleotides are TGTGCCAGTAGTATCCCAGGAATCCTTTATGGCTACACCTTC. Its translation: CASSIPGILYGYTF. The chain carries TRBV19 and TRBJ1-2; D call uncertain. Germline assignment: CDR1 LNHDA and CDR2 SQIVND (reference sequence). The CDR3 contains 14 residues. Trimming pared 3 bases from V and 5 bases from J, leaving 13 bases between.

This chain links TRBV19 with TRBJ2-7; D is possibly TRBD2 (5 bases). The V end was cut by 3 bases, the J end by 2 bases, with 14 bases between. The CDR3 sequence is 15 residues long. Germline V gene lookup returns CDR1 LNHDA and CDR2 SQIVND (reference sequence). This CDR3 is CASSITRRNTYEQYF. The CDR3 DNA reads as TGTGCCAGTAGTATTACTAGGCGGAACACCTACGAGCAGTACTTC.

The chain joins TRBV28 to TRBJ2-7; 7 bases agree with TRBD1. The germline V gene has CDR1 MDHEN and CDR2 SYDVKM. V shed 5 bases and J 0 bases; nucleotides not matched to a gene: 7. This CDR3 is 15 amino acids long. The CDR3 loop reads CASSGLDRSSYEQYF. CDR3 sequence (DNA): TGTGCCAGCAGTGGCCTGGACAGGAGCTCCTACGAGCAGTACTTC.

This chain connects TRBV12-5 to TRBJ2-7, with 8 bases lining up with TRBD2. CDR3 length: 15 amino acids. The junction had 12 bases not matched to a gene; V was cut back by 6 bases and J by 5 bases. CDR1 LGHNT and CDR2 FRNRAP come from the germline V gene. The CDR3 loop is CASGPPNSGGHEQYF. The CDR3 DNA is TGTGCTAGTGGCCCTCCTAACTCGGGGGGGCACGAGCAGTACTTC.

The chain uses TRBV7-2 and TRBJ2-3, with TRBD1 matching over 9 bases. This CDR3 comprises 14 residues. CDR1 is SGHTA, CDR2 FQGNSA, per germline. Trimming took 2 bases from V and 7 from J; bases not matched to a gene: 4. The CDR3 region has the DNA TGTGCCAGCAGCTTACTGGACAGGGGAAATACGCAGTATTTT. This codes for CASSLLDRGNTQYF.

The rearrangement links TRBV27 to TRBJ2-1, with TRBD2 identical over 7 bases. CDR1 is MNHEY, CDR2 SMNVEV, per germline (reference sequence). J gave up 4 bases and V 4 bases, and 10 bases lay outside the gene matches. The CDR3 runs to 16 residues. The chain's CDR3 is CASSSDIAGAYNEQFF. The CDR3 DNA sequence: TGTGCCAGCAGTTCGGACATAGCGGGCGCATACAATGAGCAGTTCTTC.